This TCR beta chain was recovered during a study of vaccination and CD4 T cells after COVID-19. Study as a whole: Overlapping peptides covering the spike proteins of SARS-CoV-2, HCoV-NL63, HCoV-OC43 and HCoV-229E were added to stimulate cells. Study-wide results and caveats: Spike mono-reactivity was found in 304 of 307 vaccine-specific clones from convalescent patients.

In regard to this clonotype: Its specificity is not known.

The assay that was used to sequence DNA from cultured CD4+ T cells was the Oncomine TCR Beta short-read assay. Genomic DNA from cultured CD4+ T cells was extracted. TCRdb re-called the PCR reads through MiXCR, storing one row per CDR3 protein. The sample consists of fewer than 9,500 distinct CDR3 sequences, nearly 35% of them appearing once. Treatment of the sample: roughly 10-day PBMC culture with coronavirus spike peptide pools or control peptides (ViraFEST assay). Prior to the COVID-19 pandemic (2011-2018), the unexposed donor's CD4+ T cells were collected. Via ViraFEST, peptide pools expanded antigen-specific T cells before TCR sequencing. The CDR3 loop spans 12 amino acids. The ends were cut back, 0 bases at V and 8 bases at J, with 10 bases in the middle. Germline lookup yields CDR1 DFQATT and CDR2 SNEGSKA (reference sequence).

This sequence originates from a human donor in good health. The V gene is TRBV20-1, the J gene TRBJ1-2; no reliable D call. The sequenced sample consisted of CD4+ T cells from blood, cultured in vitro. CDR3 bases: TGCAGTGCTAGAGAAGGCGGGGTAGGCTACACCTTC. Translated, it gives CSAREGGVGYTF.